A selection of T cell receptor beta chains follows, all from one sample in a study of PD-1 blockade in classical Hodgkin lymphoma. The protocol was immunoSEQ multiplex PCR, while the TCRdb copy is restricted to in-frame clones and leaves out a portion. The sample contains roughly 40,000 clones, around 80% of which appear only once. Material: peripheral blood mononuclear cells (PBMCs), obtained before the fourth cycle of nivolumab. The receptors shown here come from a human donor with classical Hodgkin lymphoma. CDR3s include the opening cysteine and the closing phenylalanine or tryptophan. D genes are given only for firm matches. A clone size is listed for some rows: how often the clone was seen (once, few, many), or a class if it is expanded.

>TRBJ2-7|NA|TRBV6-6|TRBD1
CAANEGAVYEQYF
TGTGCCGCCAACGAGGGGGCAGTCTACGAGCAGTACTTC
>TRBJ1-6|NA|TRBV9|NA
CASSVGVPYNSPLHF
TGTGCCAGCAGCGTCGGGGTTCCCTATAATTCACCCCTCCACTTT
>TRBJ1-3|medium-sized|TRBV19|NA
CASSAHMNSGNTIYF
TGTGCCAGTAGTGCCCACATGAACTCTGGAAACACCATATATTTT
>TRBJ2-2|NA|TRBV7-7|NA
CASSAGPTGELFF
TGTGCCAGCAGCGCCGGACCCACCGGGGAGCTGTTTTTT
>TRBJ2-5|NA|TRBV19|NA
CASSIGAGYYQETQYF
TGTGCCAGTAGTATAGGGGCAGGATACTACCAAGAGACCCAGTACTTC
>TRBJ1-2|few|TRBV10-3|TRBD1
CAVTGQLTYGYTF
TGTGCCGTCACGGGACAGCTCACCTATGGCTACACCTTC
>TRBJ2-1|NA|TRBV5-1|TRBD1
CASSSGQGDSYNEQFF
TGCGCCAGCAGCTCAGGACAGGGGGACTCCTACAATGAGCAGTTCTTC
>TRBJ2-1|NA|TRBV18|NA
CASSFSGARGNEQFF
TGTGCCAGCTCCTTTAGCGGAGCTCGAGGGAATGAGCAGTTCTTC
>TRBJ1-3|NA|TRBV6-5|NA
CASSYAGGLGNTIYF
TGTGCCAGCAGTTACGCGGGGGGGCTTGGAAACACCATATATTTT
>TRBJ2-7|NA|TRBV7-3|TRBD2
CASSLTSGGAYEQYF
TGTGCCAGCAGCTTAACTAGCGGGGGGGCCTACGAGCAGTACTTC
>TRBJ1-1|NA|TRBV10-3|NA
CAISELAAMNTEAFF
TGTGCCATCAGTGAGTTAGCAGCGATGAACACTGAAGCTTTCTTT
>TRBJ1-5|NA|TRBV28|TRBD1
CAHAGTGGPNQPQHF
TGTGCCCACGCCGGGACAGGGGGCCCAAATCAGCCCCAGCATTTT
>TRBJ1-2|NA|TRBV2|NA
CASSGQEYGYTF
TGTGCCAGCAGTGGACAAGAATATGGCTACACCTTC
>TRBJ1-1|NA|TRBV7-2|NA
CASSYGSNTEAFF
TGTGCCAGCAGCTACGGCTCGAACACTGAAGCTTTCTTT
>TRBJ1-1|NA|TRBV18|TRBD1
CASSPGQGPTGANTEAFF
TGTGCCAGCTCACCAGGACAGGGCCCTACAGGGGCGAATACTGAAGCTTTCTTT
>TRBJ2-3|NA|TRBV2|NA
CASSFLRTGDTQYF
TGTGCCAGCAGTTTCTTAAGGACTGGAGATACGCAGTATTTT
>TRBJ2-5|NA|TRBV5-1|TRBD1
CASSSQGEETQYF
TGCGCCAGCAGCTCACAGGGGGAAGAGACCCAGTACTTC
>TRBJ2-7|NA|TRBV7-9|NA
CASSLVSGTVTNYEQYF
TGTGCCAGCAGCTTAGTCTCAGGGACGGTGACTAACTACGAGCAGTACTTC
>TRBJ1-2|NA|TRBV19|NA
CASSPRFYGYTF
TGTGCCAGTAGTCCTCGGTTCTATGGCTACACCTTC
>TRBJ1-1|NA|TRBV18|TRBD1
CASSPRQGGTMNTEAFF
TGTGCCAGCTCACCGCGACAGGGGGGGACTATGAACACTGAAGCTTTCTTT
>TRBJ2-3|NA|TRBV9|NA
CASSVARIADTQYF
TGTGCCAGCAGCGTAGCAAGAATTGCAGATACGCAGTATTTT
>TRBJ2-5|NA|TRBV27|NA
CASRRGQGRETQYF
TGTGCCAGCAGGAGGGGTCAGGGTCGAGAGACCCAGTACTTC
>TRBJ2-7|NA|TRBV28|NA
CASSRHELREQYF
TGTGCCAGCAGTCGTCATGAGCTACGAGAACAGTACTTC
>TRBJ2-2|NA|TRBV4-3|TRBD2
CASRQRGGLNTGELFF
TGCGCCAGCAGGCAGCGGGGGGGCTTGAACACCGGGGAGCTGTTTTTT
>TRBJ2-2|NA|TRBV19|TRBD1
CVSKGTGFNGELFF
TGTGTCTCTAAGGGGACAGGGTTTAACGGGGAGCTGTTTTTT
>TRBJ1-2|NA|TRBV4-2|NA
CASSQVADSYGYTF
TGTGCCAGCAGCCAAGTTGCGGACAGCTATGGCTACACCTTC
>TRBJ2-1|NA|TRBV13|TRBD2
CASSFTSGVYNEQFF
TGTGCCAGCAGCTTCACTAGCGGGGTCTACAATGAGCAGTTCTTC
>TRBJ2-7|NA|TRBV6-5|NA
CASSYSYRGSYEQYF
TGTGCCAGCAGTTACTCGTATCGGGGTTCCTACGAGCAGTACTTC
>TRBJ2-1|NA|TRBV18|TRBD2
CASSPGTSGGAAYNEQFF
TGTGCCAGCTCACCAGGGACTAGCGGGGGGGCGGCTTACAATGAGCAGTTCTTC
>TRBJ1-1|NA|TRBV30|NA
CAWSDLARASTEAFF
TGTGCCTGGAGTGACTTAGCCAGGGCCAGCACTGAAGCTTTCTTT
>TRBJ1-6|NA|TRBV19|NA
CASSMRQHNSPLHF
TGTGCCAGTAGTATGCGGCAGCATAATTCACCCCTCCACTTT
>TRBJ1-6|few|TRBV2|TRBD1
CASSVPRTGTGRSPLHF
TGTGCCAGCAGTGTCCCCAGGACCGGGACAGGTCGTTCCCCCCTCCACTTT
>TRBJ1-1|NA|TRBV9|NA
CASSAEDSGGTEAFF
TGTGCCAGCAGCGCAGAAGACAGCGGGGGCACTGAAGCTTTCTTT
>TRBJ2-1|once|TRBV19|NA
CASRPDREVQFF
TGTGCCAGCAGACCCGACAGGGAGGTCCAGTTCTTC
>TRBJ1-2|few|TRBV7-9|NA
CASSLVREANYGYTF
TGTGCCAGCAGCTTAGTCAGGGAAGCTAACTATGGCTACACCTTC
>TRBJ1-1|few|TRBV5-6|NA
CASSSYGRDTEAFF
TGTGCCAGCAGCTCCTACGGTCGCGACACTGAAGCTTTCTTT
>TRBJ2-3|once|TRBV7-2|TRBD2
CASSQVSGVTDTQYF
TGTGCCAGCAGCCAGGTTAGCGGGGTCACAGATACGCAGTATTTT
>TRBJ2-4|NA|TRBV19|NA
CASSDSGKNIQYF
TGTGCCAGTAGTGATAGCGGAAAAAACATTCAGTACTTC
>TRBJ1-2|NA|TRBV6-5|NA
CASSSGWGYTF
TGTGCCAGCAGTTCTGGTTGGGGCTACACCTTT
>TRBJ1-2|NA|TRBV4-1|NA
CASSQDAPGFYGYTF
TGCGCCAGCAGCCAAGATGCTCCAGGCTTCTATGGCTACACCTTC
>TRBJ1-6|NA|TRBV4-2|NA
CASSQGMTGYSPLHF
TGTGCCAGCAGCCAAGGAATGACAGGCTATTCACCCCTCCACTTT
>TRBJ1-1|NA|TRBV7-3|NA
CASSPNGQNTEAFF
TGTGCCAGCAGCCCGAACGGACAGAACACTGAAGCTTTCTTT
>TRBJ1-1|NA|TRBV2|NA
CASSENRLNTEAFF
TGTGCCAGCAGTGAAAACAGACTCAACACTGAAGCTTTCTTT